This T cell receptor (beta chain) came from a study of cytomegalovirus exposure and HLA in healthy donors. Study-wide results and limits: Versus the approximately 700-donor mean, an Asian-associated ancestry cluster reportedly showed fewer N-insertions in a later analysis.

Of note for this clone: Its antigen is unidentified.

Germline V gives CDR1 SGHRS, CDR2 YFSETQ. This CDR3 contains 13 residues. V was trimmed by 3 bases and J by 7 bases, leaving 14 bases between them. 60 Vbeta and 13 Jbeta primers were used in PCR. Some clones are missing from TCRdb's copy, which holds only in-frame ones; the method was immunoSEQ multiplex PCR. In the table there are approximately 150,000 clones, 65% to 70% of which are singletons. This receptor was identified in a woman aged 18-29 years in good health and CMV-seropositive. The chain links TRBV5-1 to TRBJ2-7; the D gene is possibly TRBD2 (5 bases). What was sequenced was PBMCs. This chain's CDR3 is CASSSGVWEEQYF. The CDR3 region has the DNA TGCGCCAGCAGCTCCGGCGTATGGGAGGAGCAGTACTTC. Full variable domain (missing parts from reference TRBV5-1 and TRBJ2-7): KAGVTQTPRYLIKTRGQQVTLSCSPISGHRSVSWYQQTPGQGLQFLFEYFSETQRNKGNFPGRFSGRQFSNSRSEMNVSTLELGDSALYLCASSSGVWEEQYFGPGTRLTVT.